This T cell receptor (beta chain) was sequenced during a study of T cells in narcolepsy. The data were produced by immunoSEQ multiplex PCR, yet TCRdb's version contains in-frame clones alone and is incomplete. This table holds 20,000 to 25,000 clones, 92% found once. The TCR sequence derives from a human donor with narcolepsy. The sequencing sample was made of CD45RA- memory CD4+ T cells from PBMCs.

The CDR3 protein is CASSLERLAGSYNEQFF. The CDR3, as DNA: TGCGCCAGCAGCCTTGAGAGACTAGCCGGATCCTACAATGAGCAGTTCTTC. This sequence joins TRBV4-1 and TRBJ2-1, with 7 positions matching TRBD2. Trimming removed 4 bases from V and 1 base from J; junction bases left unmatched: 10. In germline, CDR1 is MGHRA, CDR2 YSYEKL. The CDR3 contains 17 residues.